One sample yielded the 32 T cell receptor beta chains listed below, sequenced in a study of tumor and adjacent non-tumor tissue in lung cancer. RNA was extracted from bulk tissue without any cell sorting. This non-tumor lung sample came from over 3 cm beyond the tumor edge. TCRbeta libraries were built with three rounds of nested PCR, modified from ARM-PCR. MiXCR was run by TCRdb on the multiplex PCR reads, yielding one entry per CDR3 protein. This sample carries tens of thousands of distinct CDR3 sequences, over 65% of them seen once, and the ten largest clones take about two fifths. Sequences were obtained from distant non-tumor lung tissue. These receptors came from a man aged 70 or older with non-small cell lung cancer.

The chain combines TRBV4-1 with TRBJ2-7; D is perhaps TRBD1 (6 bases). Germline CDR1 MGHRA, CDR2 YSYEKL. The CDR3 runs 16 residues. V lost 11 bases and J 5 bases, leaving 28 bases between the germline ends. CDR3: CACGRTLLGEGDEQYF. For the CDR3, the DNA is TGCGCCTGCGGCCGGACACTACTGGGAGAGGGGGACGAGCAGTACTTC.

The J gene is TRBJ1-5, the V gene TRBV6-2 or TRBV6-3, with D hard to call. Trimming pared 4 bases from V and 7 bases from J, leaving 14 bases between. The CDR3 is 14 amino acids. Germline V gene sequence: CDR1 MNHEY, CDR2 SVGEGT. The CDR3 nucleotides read TGTGCCAGCAGTTTCCATAGGTTAGAACAGCCCCAGCATTTT. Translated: CASSFHRLEQPQHF.

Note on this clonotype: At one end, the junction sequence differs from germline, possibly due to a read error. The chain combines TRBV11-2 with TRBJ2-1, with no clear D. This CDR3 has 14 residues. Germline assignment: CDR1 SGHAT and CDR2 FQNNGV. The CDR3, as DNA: TGTGCCAGCAACCCCCAAGGGCAGTTCAATGAGCAGATCTTC. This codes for CASNPQGQFNEQIF.

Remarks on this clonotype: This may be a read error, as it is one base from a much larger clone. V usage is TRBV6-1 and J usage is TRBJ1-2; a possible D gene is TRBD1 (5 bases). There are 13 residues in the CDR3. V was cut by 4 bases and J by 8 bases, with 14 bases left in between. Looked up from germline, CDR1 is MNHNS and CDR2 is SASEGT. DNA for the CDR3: TGTGCCAGCAGTGCCGGGATAGGGGAAGGCTACACCTTC. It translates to CASSAGIGEGYTF.

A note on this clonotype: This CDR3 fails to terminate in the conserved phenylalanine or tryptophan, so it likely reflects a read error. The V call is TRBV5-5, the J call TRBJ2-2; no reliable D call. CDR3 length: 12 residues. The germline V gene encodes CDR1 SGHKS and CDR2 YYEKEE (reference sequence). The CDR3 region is CDSSSPTGELFL. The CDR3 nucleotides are TGTGACAGCAGCTCCCCGACCGGGGAGCTGTTTTTA.

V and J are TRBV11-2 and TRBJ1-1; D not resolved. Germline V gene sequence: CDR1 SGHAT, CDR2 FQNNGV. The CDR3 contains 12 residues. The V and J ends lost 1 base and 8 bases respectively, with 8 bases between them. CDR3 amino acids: CASSLGVGEAFF. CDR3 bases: TGTGCCAGCAGCTTAGGGGTTGGGGAAGCTTTCTTT.

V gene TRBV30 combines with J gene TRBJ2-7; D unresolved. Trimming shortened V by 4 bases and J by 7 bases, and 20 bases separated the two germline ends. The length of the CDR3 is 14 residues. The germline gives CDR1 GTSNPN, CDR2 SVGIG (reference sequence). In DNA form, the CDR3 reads TGTGCCTGGAACTCTGGCAGGCTGGGGAATGAGCAGTACTTC. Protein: CAWNSGRLGNEQYF.

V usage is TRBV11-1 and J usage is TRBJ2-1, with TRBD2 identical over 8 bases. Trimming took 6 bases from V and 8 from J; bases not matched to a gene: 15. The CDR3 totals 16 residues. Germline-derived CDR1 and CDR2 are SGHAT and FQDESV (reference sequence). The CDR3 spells CASSPLTSGKNYEQFF. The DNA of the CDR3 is TGTGCCAGCAGTCCACTAACTAGCGGCAAAAACTATGAGCAGTTCTTC.

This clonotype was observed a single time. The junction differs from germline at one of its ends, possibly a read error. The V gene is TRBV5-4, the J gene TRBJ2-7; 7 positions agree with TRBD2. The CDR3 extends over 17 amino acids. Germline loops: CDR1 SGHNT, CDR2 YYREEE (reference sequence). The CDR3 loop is CASSKDLAAVLSYEQYF. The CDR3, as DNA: TGTGCCAGCAGCAAGGATCTAGCGGCAGTCCTCTCATACGAGCAATACTTC.

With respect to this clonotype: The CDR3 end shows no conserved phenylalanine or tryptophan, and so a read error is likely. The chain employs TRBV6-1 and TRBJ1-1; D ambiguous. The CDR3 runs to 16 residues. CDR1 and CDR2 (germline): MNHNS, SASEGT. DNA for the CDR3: TGCGCCAGCAGTGAAGAATGGCAGACTATGAACACTGAAGCTTTCATT. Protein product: CASSEEWQTMNTEAFI.

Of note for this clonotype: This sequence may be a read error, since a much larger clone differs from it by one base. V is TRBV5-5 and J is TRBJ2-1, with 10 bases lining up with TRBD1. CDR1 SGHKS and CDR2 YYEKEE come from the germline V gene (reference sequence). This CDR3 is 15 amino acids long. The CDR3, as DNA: TGTGTCAGCAGCCACGACAGGGGGCGAGGCAATGAGCAGTTCTTC. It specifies CVSSHDRGRGNEQFF.

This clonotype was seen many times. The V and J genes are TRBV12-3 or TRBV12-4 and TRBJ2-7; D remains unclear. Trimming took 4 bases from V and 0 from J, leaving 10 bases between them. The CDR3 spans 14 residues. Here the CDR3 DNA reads TGTGCCAGCAGTTATATGAGTACCTCCTACGAGCAGTACTTC. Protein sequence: CASSYMSTSYEQYF.

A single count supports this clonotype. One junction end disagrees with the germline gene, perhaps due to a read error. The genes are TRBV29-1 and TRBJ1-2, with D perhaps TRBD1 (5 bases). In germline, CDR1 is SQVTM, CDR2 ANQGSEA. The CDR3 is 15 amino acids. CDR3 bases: TGCTGCGTTGAAGGAGGTGACAGCGTTAACTATGACTACACTTTC. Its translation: CCVEGGDSVNYDYTF. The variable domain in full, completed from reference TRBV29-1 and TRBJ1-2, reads SAVISQKPSRDICQRGTSLTIQCQVDSQVTMMFWYRQQPGQSLTLIATANQGSEATYESGFVIDKFPISRPNLTFSTLTVSNMSPEDSSIYLCCVEGGDSVNYDYTFGSGTRLTVV.

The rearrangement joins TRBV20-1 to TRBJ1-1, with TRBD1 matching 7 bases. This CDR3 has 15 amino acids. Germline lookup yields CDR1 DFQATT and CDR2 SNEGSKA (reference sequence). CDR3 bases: TGCACTGTAAAGACAGGGTTTGAGTTAGGGACTGAAGCTTTCTTT. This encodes CTVKTGFELGTEAFF.

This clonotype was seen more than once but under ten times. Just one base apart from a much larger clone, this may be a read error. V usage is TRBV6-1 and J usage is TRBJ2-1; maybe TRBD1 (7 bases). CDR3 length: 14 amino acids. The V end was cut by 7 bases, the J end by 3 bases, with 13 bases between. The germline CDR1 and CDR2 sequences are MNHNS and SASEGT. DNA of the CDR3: TGTGCCAGCACAGGGGGGAGCTTCTACAATGAGCAGTTCTTC. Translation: CASTGGSFYNEQFF.

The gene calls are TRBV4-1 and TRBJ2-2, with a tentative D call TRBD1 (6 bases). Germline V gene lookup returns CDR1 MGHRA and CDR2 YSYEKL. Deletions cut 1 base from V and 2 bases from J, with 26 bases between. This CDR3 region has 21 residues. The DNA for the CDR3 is TGCGCCAGCAGCCAAGGTATTCAGGCACAGGGCCCTAAAATAAACACCGGGGAGCTGTTTTTT. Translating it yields CASSQGIQAQGPKINTGELFF.

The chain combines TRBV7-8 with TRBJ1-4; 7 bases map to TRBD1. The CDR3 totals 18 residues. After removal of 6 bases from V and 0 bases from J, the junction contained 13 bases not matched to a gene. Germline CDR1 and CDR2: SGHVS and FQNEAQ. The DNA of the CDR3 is TGTGCCAGCAGTCCAGCGTGGGACAGCCTTGCAACTAATGAAAAACTGTTTTTT. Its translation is CASSPAWDSLATNEKLFF.

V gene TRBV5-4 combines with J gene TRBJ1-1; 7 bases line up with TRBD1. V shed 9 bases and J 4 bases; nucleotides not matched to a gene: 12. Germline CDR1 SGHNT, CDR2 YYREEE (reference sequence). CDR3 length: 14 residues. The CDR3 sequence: CANSLDRASTEAFF. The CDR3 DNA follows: TGTGCCAATAGCCTTGACAGGGCAAGCACTGAAGCTTTCTTT.

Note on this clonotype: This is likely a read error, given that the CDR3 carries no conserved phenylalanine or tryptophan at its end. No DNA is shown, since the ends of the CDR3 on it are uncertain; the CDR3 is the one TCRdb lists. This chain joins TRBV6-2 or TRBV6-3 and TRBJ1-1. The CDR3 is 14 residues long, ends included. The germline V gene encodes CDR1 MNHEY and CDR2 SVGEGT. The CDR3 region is CASSDTLANTEALL.

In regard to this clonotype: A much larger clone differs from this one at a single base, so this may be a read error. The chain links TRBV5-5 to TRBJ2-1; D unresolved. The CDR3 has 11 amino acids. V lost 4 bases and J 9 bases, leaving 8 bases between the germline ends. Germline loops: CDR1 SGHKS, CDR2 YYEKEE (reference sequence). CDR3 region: CASSLCPEQFF. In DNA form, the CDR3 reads TGTGCCAGCAGCCTATGCCCTGAGCAGTTCTTC.

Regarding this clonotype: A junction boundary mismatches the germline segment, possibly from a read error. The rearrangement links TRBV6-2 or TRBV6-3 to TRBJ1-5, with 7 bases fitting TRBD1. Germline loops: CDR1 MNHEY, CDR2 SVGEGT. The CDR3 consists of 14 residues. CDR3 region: CASGRGVAGQLQHF. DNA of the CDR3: TGTGCCAGCGGCAGGGGGGTGGCGGGGCAGCTCCAGCATTTT.

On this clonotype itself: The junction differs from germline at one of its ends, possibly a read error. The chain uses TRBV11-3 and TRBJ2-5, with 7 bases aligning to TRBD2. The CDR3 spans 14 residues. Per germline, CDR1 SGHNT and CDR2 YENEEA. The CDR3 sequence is CASSQLAWMETQYF. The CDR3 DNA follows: TGTGCCAGCAGCCAACTAGCGTGGATGGAGACCCAGTATTTC.

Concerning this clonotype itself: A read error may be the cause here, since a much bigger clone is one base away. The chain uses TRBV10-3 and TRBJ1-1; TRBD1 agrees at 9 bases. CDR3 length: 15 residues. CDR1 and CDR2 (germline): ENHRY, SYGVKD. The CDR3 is CPISSGDRVNTEAFF. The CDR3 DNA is TGTCCCATCAGTTCAGGGGACAGGGTGAACACTGAAGCTTTCTTT.

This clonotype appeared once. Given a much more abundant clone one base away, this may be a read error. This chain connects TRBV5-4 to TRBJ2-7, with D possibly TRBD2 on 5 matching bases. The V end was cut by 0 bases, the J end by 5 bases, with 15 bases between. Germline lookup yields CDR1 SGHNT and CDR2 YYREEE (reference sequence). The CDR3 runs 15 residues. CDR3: CASSLGALALNEQYF. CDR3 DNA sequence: TGTGCCAGCAGCTTGGGGGCGCTAGCTCTTAACGAGCAGTACTTC. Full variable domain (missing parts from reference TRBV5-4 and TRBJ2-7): ETGVTQSPTHLIKTRGQQVTLRCSSQSGHNTVSWYQQALGQGPQFIFQYYREEENGRGNFPPRFSGLQFPNYSSELNVNALELDDSALYLCASSLGALALNEQYFGPGTRLTVT.

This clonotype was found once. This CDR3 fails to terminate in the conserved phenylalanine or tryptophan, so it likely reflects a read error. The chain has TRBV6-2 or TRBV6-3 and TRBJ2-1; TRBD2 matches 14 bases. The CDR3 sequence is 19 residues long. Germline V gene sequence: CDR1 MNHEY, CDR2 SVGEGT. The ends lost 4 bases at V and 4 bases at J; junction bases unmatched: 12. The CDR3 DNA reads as TGTGCCAGCAGTTGCTCTGCGACTAGCGGGAGGGCCGTATACAATGAGCAGTTCTTA. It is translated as CASSCSATSGRAVYNEQFL.

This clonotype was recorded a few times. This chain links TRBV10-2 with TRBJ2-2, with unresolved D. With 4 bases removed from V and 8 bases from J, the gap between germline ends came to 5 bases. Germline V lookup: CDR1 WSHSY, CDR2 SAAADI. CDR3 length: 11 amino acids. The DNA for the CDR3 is TGCGCCAGCAGTGGCACAGGGGAGCTGTTTTTT. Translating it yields CASSGTGELFF.

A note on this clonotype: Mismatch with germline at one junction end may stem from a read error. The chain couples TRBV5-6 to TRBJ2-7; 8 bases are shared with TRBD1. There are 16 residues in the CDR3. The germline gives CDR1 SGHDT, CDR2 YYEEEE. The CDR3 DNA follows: TGTGCCAGCAGCTCAGTTGTCCGGGACAGGTCCTACGAGCACTACTTC. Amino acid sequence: CASSSVVRDRSYEHYF.

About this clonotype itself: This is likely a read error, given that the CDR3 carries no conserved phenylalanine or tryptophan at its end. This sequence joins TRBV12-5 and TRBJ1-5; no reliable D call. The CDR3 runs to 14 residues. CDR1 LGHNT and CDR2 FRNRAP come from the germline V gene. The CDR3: CSSGLTAGSQHQHI. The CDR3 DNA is TGTTCTAGTGGCCTTACCGCTGGCAGTCAGCACCAGCATATT.

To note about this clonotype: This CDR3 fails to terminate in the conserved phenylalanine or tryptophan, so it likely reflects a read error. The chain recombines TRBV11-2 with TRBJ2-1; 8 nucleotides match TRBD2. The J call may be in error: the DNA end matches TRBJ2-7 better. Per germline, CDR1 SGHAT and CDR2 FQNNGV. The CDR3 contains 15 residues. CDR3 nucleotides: TGTGCCACCCAGCCGGGGCTAGCGGGCTACAATGAGCAGTACCTC. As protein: CATQPGLAGYNEQYL.

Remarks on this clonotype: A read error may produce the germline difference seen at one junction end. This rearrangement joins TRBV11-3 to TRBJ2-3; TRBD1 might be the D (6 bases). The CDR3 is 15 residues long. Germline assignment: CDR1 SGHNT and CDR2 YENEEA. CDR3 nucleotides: TGTGCCAGCAGCCCAGAACAGGGAGCCACAGATACGCATTATTTT. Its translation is CASSPEQGATDTHYF.

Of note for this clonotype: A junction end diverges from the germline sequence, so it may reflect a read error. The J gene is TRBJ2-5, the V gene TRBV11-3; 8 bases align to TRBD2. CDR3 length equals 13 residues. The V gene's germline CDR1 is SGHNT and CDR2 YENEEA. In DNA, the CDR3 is TGTGCCAGCAGTAATAGCGGGAATGAGACCCAGTGCTTC. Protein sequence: CASSNSGNETQCF.

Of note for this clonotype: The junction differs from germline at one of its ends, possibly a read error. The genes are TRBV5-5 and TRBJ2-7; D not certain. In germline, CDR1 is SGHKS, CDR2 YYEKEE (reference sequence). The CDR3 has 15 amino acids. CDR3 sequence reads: CARSLAGFISYEQYF. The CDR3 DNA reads TGTGCCAGAAGCTTGGCAGGTTTTATCTCCTACGAGCAGTATTTC. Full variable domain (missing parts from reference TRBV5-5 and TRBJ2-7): DAGVTQSPTHLIKTRGQQVTLRCSPISGHKSVSWYQQVLGQGPQFIFQYYEKEERGRGNFPDRFSARQFPNYSSELNVNALLLGDSALYLCARSLAGFISYEQYFGPGTRLTVT.